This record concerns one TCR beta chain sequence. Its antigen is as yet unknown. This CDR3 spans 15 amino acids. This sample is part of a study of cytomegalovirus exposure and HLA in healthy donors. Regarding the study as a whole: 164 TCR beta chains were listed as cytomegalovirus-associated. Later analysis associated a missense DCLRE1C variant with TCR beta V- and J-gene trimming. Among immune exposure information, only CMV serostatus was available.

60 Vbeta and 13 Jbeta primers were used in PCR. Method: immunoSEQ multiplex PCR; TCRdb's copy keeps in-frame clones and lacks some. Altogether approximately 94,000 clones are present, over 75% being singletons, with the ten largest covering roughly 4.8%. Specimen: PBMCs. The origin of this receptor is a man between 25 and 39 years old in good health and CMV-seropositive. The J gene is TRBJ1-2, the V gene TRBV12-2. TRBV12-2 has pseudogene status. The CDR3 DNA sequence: TGTGCAAGTCGCCCCGAAAACTACGCATATTATGGCTACACCTTC. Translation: CASRPENYAYYGYTF.